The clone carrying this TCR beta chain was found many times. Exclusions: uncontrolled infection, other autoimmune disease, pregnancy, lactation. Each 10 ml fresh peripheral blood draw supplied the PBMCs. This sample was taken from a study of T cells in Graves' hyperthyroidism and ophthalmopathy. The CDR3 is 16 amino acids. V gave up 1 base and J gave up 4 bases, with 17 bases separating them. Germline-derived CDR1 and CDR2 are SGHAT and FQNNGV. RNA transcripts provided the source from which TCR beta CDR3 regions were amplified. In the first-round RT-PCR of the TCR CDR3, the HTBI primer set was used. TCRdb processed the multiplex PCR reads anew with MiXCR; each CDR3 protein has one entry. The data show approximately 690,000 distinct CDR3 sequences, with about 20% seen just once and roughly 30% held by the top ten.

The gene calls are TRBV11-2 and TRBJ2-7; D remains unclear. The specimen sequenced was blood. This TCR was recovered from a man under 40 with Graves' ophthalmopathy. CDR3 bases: TGTGCCAGCAGCTTAGTCTTCCCTCGGCGTCTATACGAGCAGTACTTC. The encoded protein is CASSLVFPRRLYEQYF.